The sequence of this T cell receptor beta chain was determined in a study of molecular identifiers for immune sequencing clone quantification. General observations from the study: Barcodes shared by identical TCR molecules could lead to underestimated sizes of highly expanded clones. It was shown that clones above 20 RNA copies held over 99% of effector molecules, but under 1% in naive cells.

This clonotype was seen a handful of times. Its antigen is as yet unknown. Methods described previously were used for bulk TCR libraries, and listed TCR primers were applied. TCRdb fed the PCR reads into MiXCR, producing one record per CDR3 protein. The table has approximately 500,000 distinct CDR3 sequences, over 20% seen once. Unmatched junction bases numbered 15, after V lost 5 bases and J lost 8 bases. This CDR3 has 18 amino acids. Germline V gene data show CDR1 as MDHEN and CDR2 as SYDVKM. The receptor's source is a human donor in good health. Some libraries in this study had Jurkat cell RNA spiked in. The V call is TRBV28, the J call TRBJ2-1, with 13 bases that match TRBD2. Sequencing was performed on naive CD8+ T cells from blood, with Jurkat cell RNA spiked in. The subset denotes: FACS-sorted CD8+CD4-CCR7+CD45RA+ naive T cells. The CDR3 coding sequence is TGTGCCAGCAGTAGACCCTCCGGACTAGCGGGAGTTGTAGATGAGCAGTTCTTC. Protein product: CASSRPSGLAGVVDEQFF.